This TCR beta chain was sequenced for a study of shared clonotypes between healthy human individuals. CD4+ cells yielded CD45RA+ naive and CD45RA-negative memory subsets. The method was immunoSEQ multiplex PCR; TCRdb's version includes in-frame clones alone and lacks a portion of them. The sample gives fewer than 2.5 million clones, over 85% of which show up once; 0.35% to 0.45% is in the top ten. The CDR3 is made up of 16 amino acids. The V gene end was trimmed by 3 bases and the J gene end by 10 bases; junction bases not matched to a gene: 17. Germline V gene lookup returns CDR1 LNHDA and CDR2 SQIVND (reference sequence).

The chain couples TRBV19 to TRBJ2-5; TRBD2 matches at 7 bases. Sequencing was done on a sample of naive CD4+ T cells from PBMCs. The subset was: CD45RA+ positively selected. This clonotype was sampled from a man between 18 and 29 years old in good health. Some clones in this sample may be carry-over from other donors' samples. CDR3 coding DNA: TGTGCCAGTAGTATTTTCCCCGGGACTACCGTAGGGGACCAGTACTTC. It translates to CASSIFPGTTVGDQYF.